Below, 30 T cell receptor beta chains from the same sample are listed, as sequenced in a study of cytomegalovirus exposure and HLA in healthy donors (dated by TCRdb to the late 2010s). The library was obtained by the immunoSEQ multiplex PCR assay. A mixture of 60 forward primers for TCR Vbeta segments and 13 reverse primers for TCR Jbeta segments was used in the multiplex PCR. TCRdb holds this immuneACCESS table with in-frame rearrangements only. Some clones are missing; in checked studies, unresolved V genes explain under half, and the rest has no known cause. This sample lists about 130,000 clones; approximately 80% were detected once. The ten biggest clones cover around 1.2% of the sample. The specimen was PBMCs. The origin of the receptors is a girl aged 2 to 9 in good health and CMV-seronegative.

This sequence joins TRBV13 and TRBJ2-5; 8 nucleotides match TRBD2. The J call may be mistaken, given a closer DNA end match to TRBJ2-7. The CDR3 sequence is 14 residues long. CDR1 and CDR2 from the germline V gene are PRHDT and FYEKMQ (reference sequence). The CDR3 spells CASSYGTRFYEQYF. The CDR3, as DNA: TGTGCCAGCAGCTATGGGACTAGGTTTTACGAGCAGTACTTC.

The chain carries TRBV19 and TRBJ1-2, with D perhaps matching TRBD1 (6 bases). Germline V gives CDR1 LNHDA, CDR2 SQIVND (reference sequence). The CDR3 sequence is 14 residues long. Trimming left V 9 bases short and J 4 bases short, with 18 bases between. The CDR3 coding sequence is TGTGCCAGCAACCGGGACACTGGAAGCTATGGCTACACCTTC. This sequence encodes CASNRDTGSYGYTF.

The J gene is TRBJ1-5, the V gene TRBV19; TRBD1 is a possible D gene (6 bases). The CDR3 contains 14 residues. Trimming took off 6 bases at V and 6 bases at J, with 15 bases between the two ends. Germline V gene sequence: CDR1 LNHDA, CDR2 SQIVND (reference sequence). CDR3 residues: CASSRTAVLQPQHF. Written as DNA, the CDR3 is TGTGCCAGTAGCAGGACAGCAGTCCTTCAGCCCCAGCATTTT.

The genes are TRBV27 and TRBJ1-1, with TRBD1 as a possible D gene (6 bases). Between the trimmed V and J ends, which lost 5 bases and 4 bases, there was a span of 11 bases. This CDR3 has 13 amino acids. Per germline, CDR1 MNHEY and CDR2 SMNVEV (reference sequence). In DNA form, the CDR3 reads TGTGCCAGCAGTCGGACAGCACGCACTGAAGCTTTCTTT. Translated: CASSRTARTEAFF.

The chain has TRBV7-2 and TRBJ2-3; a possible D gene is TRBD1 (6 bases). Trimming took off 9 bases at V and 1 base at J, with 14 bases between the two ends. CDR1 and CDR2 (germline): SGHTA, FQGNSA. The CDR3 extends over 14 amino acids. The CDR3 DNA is TGTGCCAGTAATCCGGACAGCCGCACAGATACGCAGTATTTT. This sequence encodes CASNPDSRTDTQYF.

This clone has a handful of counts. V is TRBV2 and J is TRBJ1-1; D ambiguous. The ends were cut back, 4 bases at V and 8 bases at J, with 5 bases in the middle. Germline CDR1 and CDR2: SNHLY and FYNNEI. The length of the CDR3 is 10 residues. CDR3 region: CASSVGEAFF. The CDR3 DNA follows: TGTGCCAGCAGTGTGGGCGAAGCTTTCTTT.

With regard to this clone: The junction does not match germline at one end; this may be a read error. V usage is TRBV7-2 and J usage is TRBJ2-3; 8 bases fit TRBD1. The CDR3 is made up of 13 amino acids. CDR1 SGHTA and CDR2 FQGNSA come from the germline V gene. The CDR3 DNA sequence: TGTGCCAGCAGCTTAGGGCTGTCCGACAGGGGTAGTTTT. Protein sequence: CASSLGLSDRGSF.

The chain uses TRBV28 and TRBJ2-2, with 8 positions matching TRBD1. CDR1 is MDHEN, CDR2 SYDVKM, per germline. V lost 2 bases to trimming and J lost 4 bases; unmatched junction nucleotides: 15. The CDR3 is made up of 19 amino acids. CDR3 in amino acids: CASSLQGAQSPPRTGELFF. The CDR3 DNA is TGTGCCAGCAGTTTACAGGGGGCTCAATCACCCCCCCGCACCGGGGAGCTGTTTTTT.

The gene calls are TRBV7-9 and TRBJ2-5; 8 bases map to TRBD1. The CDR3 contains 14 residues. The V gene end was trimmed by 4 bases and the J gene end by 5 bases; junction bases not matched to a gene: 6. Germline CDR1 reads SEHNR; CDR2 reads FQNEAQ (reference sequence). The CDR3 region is CASSSPRGLETQYF. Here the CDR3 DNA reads TGTGCCAGCAGCTCACCCAGGGGGCTGGAGACCCAGTACTTC.

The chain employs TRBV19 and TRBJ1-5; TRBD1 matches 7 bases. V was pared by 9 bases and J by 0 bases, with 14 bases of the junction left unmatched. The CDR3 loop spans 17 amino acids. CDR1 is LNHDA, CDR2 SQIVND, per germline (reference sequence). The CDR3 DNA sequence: TGTGCCAGCCGCAGGGACAGAGATACTTATAGCAATCAGCCCCAGCATTTT. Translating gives CASRRDRDTYSNQPQHF.

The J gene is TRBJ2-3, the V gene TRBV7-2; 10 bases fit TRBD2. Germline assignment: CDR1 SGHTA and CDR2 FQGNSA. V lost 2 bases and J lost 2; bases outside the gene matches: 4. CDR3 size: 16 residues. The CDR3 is CASSLFTSGITDTQYF. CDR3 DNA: TGTGCCAGCAGCTTATTTACTAGCGGGATCACAGATACGCAGTATTTT.

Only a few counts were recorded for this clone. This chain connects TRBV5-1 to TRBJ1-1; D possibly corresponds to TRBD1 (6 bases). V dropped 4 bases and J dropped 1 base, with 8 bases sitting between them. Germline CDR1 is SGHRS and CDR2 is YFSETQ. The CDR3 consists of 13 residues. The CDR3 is CASSRTENTEAFF. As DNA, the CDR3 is TGCGCCAGCAGCAGGACAGAGAACACTGAAGCTTTCTTT. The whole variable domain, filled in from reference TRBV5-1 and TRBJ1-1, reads KAGVTQTPRYLIKTRGQQVTLSCSPISGHRSVSWYQQTPGQGLQFLFEYFSETQRNKGNFPGRFSGRQFSNSRSEMNVSTLELGDSALYLCASSRTENTEAFFGQGTRLTVV.

The CDR3 protein is CASNPYWAVGDWGYTF. CDR3 sequence (DNA): TGTGCCAGTAATCCGTACTGGGCAGTGGGGGACTGGGGCTACACCTTC. J is TRBJ1-2 and V is TRBV19; D possibly corresponds to TRBD1 (5 bases). Per the germline V gene, CDR1 is LNHDA and CDR2 is SQIVND (reference sequence). V was pared by 7 bases and J by 8 bases, with 26 bases between. There are 16 residues in the CDR3.

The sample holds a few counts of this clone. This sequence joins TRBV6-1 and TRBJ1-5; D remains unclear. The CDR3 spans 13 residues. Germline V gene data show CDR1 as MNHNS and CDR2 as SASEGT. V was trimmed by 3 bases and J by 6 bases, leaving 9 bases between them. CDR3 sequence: CASSDGEFQPQHF. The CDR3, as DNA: TGTGCCAGCAGTGATGGGGAGTTTCAGCCCCAGCATTTT.

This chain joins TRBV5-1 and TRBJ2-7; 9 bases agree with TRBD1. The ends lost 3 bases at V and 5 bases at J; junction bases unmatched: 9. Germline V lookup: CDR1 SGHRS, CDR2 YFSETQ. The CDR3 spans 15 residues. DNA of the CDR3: TGCGCCAGCAGCTCCAGGACAGGGGATTTGGACGAGCAGTACTTC. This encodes CASSSRTGDLDEQYF.

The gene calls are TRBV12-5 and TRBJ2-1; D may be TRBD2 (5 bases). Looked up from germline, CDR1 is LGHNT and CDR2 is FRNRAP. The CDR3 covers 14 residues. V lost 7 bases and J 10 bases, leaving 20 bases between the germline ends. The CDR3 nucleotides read TGTGCTAGTGCCAGCCAGCTAGGAGGTGGCGAGCAGTTCTTC. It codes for CASASQLGGGEQFF.

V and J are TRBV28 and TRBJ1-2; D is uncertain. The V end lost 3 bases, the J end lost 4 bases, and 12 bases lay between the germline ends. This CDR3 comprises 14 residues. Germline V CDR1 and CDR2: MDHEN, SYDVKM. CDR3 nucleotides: TGTGCCAGCAGTTTCTCTGGGCAGCCCTATGGCTACACCTTC. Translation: CASSFSGQPYGYTF.

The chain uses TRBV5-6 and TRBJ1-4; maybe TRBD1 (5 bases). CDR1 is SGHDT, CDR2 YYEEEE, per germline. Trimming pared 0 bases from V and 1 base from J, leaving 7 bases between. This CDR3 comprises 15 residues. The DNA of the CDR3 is TGTGCCAGCAGCTTGGGACAGCTAACTAATGAAAAACTGTTTTTT. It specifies CASSLGQLTNEKLFF.

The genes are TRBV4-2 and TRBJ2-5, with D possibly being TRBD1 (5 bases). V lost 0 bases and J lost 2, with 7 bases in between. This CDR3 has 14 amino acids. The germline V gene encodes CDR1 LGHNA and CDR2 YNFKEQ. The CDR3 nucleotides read TGTGCCAGCAGCCAAGATCGACAGCAAGAGACCCAGTACTTC. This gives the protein CASSQDRQQETQYF.

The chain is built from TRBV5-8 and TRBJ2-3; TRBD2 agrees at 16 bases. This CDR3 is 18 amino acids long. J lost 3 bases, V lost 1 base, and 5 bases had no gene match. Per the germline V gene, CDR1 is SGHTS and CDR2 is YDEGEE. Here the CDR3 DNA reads TGTGCCAGCAGCTTGAGTGGGACTAGCGGGGGGGCGACAGATACGCAGTATTTT. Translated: CASSLSGTSGGATDTQYF.

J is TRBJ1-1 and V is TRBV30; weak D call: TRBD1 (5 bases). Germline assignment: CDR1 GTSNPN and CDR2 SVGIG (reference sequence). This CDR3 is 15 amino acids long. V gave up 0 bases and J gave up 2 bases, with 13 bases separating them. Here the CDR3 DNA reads TGTGCCTGGAGTGTACATGGACACTCAAACACTGAAGCTTTCTTT. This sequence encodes CAWSVHGHSNTEAFF. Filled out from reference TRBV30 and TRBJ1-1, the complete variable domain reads SQTIHQWPATLVQPVGSPLSLECTVEGTSNPNLYWYRQAAGRGLQLLFYSVGIGQISSEVPQNLSASRPQDRQFILSSKKLLLSDSGFYLCAWSVHGHSNTEAFFGQGTRLTVV.

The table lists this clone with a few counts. Here the CDR3 reads CASSAGTGFGYTF. The DNA for the CDR3 is TGTGCCAGCAGCGCCGGGACAGGGTTTGGCTACACCTTC. The rearrangement links TRBV7-2 to TRBJ1-2; 9 bases map to TRBD1. The CDR3 loop spans 13 amino acids. Germline CDR1 reads SGHTA; CDR2 reads FQGNSA. Trimming removed 5 bases from V and 7 bases from J; junction bases left unmatched: 5.

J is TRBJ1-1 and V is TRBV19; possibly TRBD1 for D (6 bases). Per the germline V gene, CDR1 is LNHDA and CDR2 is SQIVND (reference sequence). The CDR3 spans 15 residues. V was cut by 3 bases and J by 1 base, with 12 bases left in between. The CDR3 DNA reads TGTGCCAGTAGTATTCCTCAGACAGGGAACACTGAAGCTTTCTTT. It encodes CASSIPQTGNTEAFF.

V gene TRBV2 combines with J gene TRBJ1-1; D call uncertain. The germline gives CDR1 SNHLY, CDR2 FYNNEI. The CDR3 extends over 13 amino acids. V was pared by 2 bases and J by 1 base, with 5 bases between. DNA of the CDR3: TGTGCCAGCAGTGAAATCGGGAACACTGAAGCTTTCTTT. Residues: CASSEIGNTEAFF.

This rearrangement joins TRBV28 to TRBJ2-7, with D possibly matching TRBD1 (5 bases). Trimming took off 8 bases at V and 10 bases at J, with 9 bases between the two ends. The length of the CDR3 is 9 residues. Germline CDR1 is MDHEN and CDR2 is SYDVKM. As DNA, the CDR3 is TGTGCCAGCGGACATTCACAGTACTTC. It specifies CASGHSQYF.

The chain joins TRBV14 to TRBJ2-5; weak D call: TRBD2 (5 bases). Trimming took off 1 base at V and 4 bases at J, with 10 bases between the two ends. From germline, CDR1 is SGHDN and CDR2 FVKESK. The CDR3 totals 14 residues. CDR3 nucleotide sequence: TGTGCCAGCAGCCAAGTTCTGGCGGGAGAGACCCAGTACTTC. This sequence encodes CASSQVLAGETQYF.

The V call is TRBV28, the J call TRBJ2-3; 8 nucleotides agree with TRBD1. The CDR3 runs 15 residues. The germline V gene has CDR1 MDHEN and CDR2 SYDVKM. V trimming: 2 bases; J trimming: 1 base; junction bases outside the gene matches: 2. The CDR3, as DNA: TGTGCCAGCAGTTTACAGGGGGCCGGCACAGATACGCAGTATTTT. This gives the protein CASSLQGAGTDTQYF.

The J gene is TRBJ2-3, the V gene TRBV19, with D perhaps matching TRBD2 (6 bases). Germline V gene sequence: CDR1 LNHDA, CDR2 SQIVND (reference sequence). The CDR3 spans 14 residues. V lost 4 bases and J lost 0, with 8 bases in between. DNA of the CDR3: TGTGCCAGTAGTAGGGGACTGAGCACAGATACGCAGTATTTT. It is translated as CASSRGLSTDTQYF. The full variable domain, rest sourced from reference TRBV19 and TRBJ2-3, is DGGITQSPKYLFRKEGQNVTLSCEQNLNHDAMYWYRQDPGQGLRLIYYSQIVNDFQKGDIAEGYSVSREKKESFPLTVTSAQKNPTAFYLCASSRGLSTDTQYFGPGTRLTVL.

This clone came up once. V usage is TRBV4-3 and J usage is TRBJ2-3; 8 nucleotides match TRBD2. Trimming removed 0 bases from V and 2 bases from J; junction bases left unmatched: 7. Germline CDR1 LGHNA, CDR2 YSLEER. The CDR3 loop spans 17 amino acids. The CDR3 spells CASSQEVLRGATDTQYF. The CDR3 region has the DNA TGCGCCAGCAGCCAAGAGGTTCTGCGGGGGGCCACAGATACGCAGTATTTT.

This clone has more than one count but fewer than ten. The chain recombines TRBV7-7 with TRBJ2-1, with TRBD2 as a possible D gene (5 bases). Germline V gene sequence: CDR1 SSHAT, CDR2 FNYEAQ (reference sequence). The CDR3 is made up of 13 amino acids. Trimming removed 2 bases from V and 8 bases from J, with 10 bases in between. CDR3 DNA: TGTGCCAGCAGCTTAATTGAGGAGGATGAGCAGTTCTTC. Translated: CASSLIEEDEQFF. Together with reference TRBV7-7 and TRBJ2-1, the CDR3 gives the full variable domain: GAGVSQSPRYKVTKRGQDVTLRCDPISSHATLYWYQQALGQGPEFLTYFNYEAQPDKSGLPSDRFSAERPEGSISTLTIQRTEQRDSAMYRCASSLIEEDEQFFGPGTRLTVL.